What follows are 14 T cell receptor beta chains derived from one specimen sequenced in a study of spatial heterogeneity in lung cancer. Time point given: sample taken at primary tumor resection. Unsorted samples of tumor, nontumor lung or frozen PBMC had their whole RNA sequenced. MiXCR was run by TCRdb on the 5' RACE reads, yielding one entry per CDR3 protein. Of 50,000 to 55,000 distinct CDR3 sequences detected, 6% to 9% appear once; the ten largest clones hold 2.5% to 3%. The source was PBMCs, collected at surgery. The receptor source for this set is a female donor with early-stage non-small cell lung cancer.

This clonotype was picked up many times. The chain employs TRBV10-3 and TRBJ2-1; TRBD1 aligns across 9 bases. V was clipped by 4 bases and J by 7 bases; unmatched bases: 2. The CDR3 covers 13 residues. Germline V gene lookup returns CDR1 ENHRY and CDR2 SYGVKD. The CDR3 loop reads CAISGGQGNEQFF. In nucleotides, the CDR3 is TGTGCCATCAGTGGTGGACAGGGGAATGAGCAGTTCTTC.

This clonotype was seen ten or more times. CDR3 DNA: TGTGCCAGCAGCTTGACTAGCAGCTCCTACAATGAGCAGTTCTTC. Protein product: CASSLTSSSYNEQFF. This chain links TRBV7-3 with TRBJ2-1; 7 bases fit TRBD2. Per germline, CDR1 SGHTA and CDR2 FQGTGA. V dropped 3 bases and J dropped 0; count of bases not matched to a gene: 2. The CDR3 extends over 15 amino acids.

About this clonotype itself: This may be a read error: a much more frequent sequence differs by one nucleotide. The V gene is TRBV7-8, the J gene TRBJ1-5, with no clear D. Per the germline V gene, CDR1 is SGHVS and CDR2 is FQNEAQ. Trimming stripped 0 bases from V and 3 bases from J, with 9 bases between. The CDR3 consists of 15 residues. The DNA of the CDR3 is TGTGCCAGCAGCTTAGCCTACACTCACAATCAGCCCCAGCATTTT. Translated, it gives CASSLAYTHNQPQHF.

In this sample, this clonotype turned up a few times. The chain couples TRBV6-2 or TRBV6-3 to TRBJ2-1; maybe TRBD2 (5 bases). Germline V gene lookup returns CDR1 MNHEY and CDR2 SVGEGT. The CDR3 contains 14 residues. V was pared by 5 bases and J by 5 bases, with 13 bases between. The CDR3 DNA follows: TGTGCCAGCAGTCCCCGAGACTATCACAATGAGCAGTTCTTC. It codes for CASSPRDYHNEQFF.

A few counts support this clonotype. V and J are TRBV9 and TRBJ2-6; no reliable D call. V was pared by 2 bases and J by 0 bases, with 3 bases between. Germline CDR1 reads SGDLS; CDR2 reads YYNGEE. This CDR3 has 14 residues. CDR3 protein: CASSVVSGANVLTF. The DNA of the CDR3 is TGTGCCAGCAGCGTCGTCTCTGGGGCCAACGTCCTGACTTTC. The full variable domain, rest sourced from reference TRBV9 and TRBJ2-6, is DSGVTQTPKHLITATGQRVTLRCSPRSGDLSVYWYQQSLDQGLQFLIQYYNGEERAKGNILERFSAQQFPDLHSELNLSSLELGDSALYFCASSVVSGANVLTFGAGSRLTVL.

This clonotype was counted at least ten times. The chain employs TRBV12-3 or TRBV12-4 and TRBJ1-1; 10 bases are a match to TRBD1. The V and J ends lost 6 bases and 1 base, in that order; junction bases with no gene match: 11. The CDR3 length is 17 residues. This CDR3 reads CASSQSPGQGQNTEAFF. CDR3 DNA: TGTGCCAGCAGCCAGAGCCCGGGACAGGGGCAGAACACTGAAGCTTTCTTT.

The chain links TRBV7-9 to TRBJ1-1; no definite D call. Germline lookup yields CDR1 SEHNR and CDR2 FQNEAQ (reference sequence). The CDR3 has 13 amino acids. The ends were cut back, 5 bases at V and 0 bases at J, with 7 bases in the middle. CDR3 sequence (DNA): TGTGCCAGCAGCGGAGGGCTGAACACTGAAGCTTTCTTT. This gives the protein CASSGGLNTEAFF.

This clonotype was counted many times. The V and J genes are TRBV20-1 and TRBJ2-7; D may be TRBD1 (5 bases). Between the trimmed V and J ends, which lost 3 bases and 0 bases, there was a span of 12 bases. This CDR3 is 14 amino acids long. Germline V gene data show CDR1 as DFQATT and CDR2 as SNEGSKA (reference sequence). The CDR3 DNA reads as TGCAGTGCTAGTTTACAGGTTACCTCCTACGAGCAGTACTTC. This codes for CSASLQVTSYEQYF.

In its sample, this clonotype was seen a few times. V usage is TRBV7-2 and J usage is TRBJ2-7; D is possibly TRBD1 (6 bases). Between the trimmed V and J ends, which lost 7 bases and 5 bases, there was a span of 15 bases. From germline, CDR1 is SGHTA and CDR2 FQGNSA. The CDR3 is 13 amino acids. CDR3 sequence (DNA): TGTGCCAGCAAAGGGGGTGGTGCCGACGAGCAGTACTTC. This translates into CASKGGGADEQYF.

This clonotype was detected many times. The chain recombines TRBV2 with TRBJ1-3; a possible D gene is TRBD1 (5 bases). V shed 8 bases and J shed 4 bases, with 12 bases lying between them. The CDR3 extends over 13 amino acids. Germline V gives CDR1 SNHLY, CDR2 FYNNEI. CDR3 nucleotides: TGTGCCAGCGCAGGGCAATTCGGAAACACCATATATTTT. Its protein is CASAGQFGNTIYF.

This clonotype has only a few counts. V is TRBV20-1 and J is TRBJ1-5; the D is unclear. The CDR3 loop spans 12 amino acids. Per germline, CDR1 DFQATT and CDR2 SNEGSKA (reference sequence). The germline V and J ends were trimmed by 2 bases and 5 bases, with 7 bases remaining between them. The CDR3 DNA reads TGCAGTGCTAGAATCAACCATCAGCCCCAGCATTTT. It is translated as CSARINHQPQHF.

This clonotype was counted many times. This sequence joins TRBV5-1 and TRBJ2-1; D possibly uses TRBD1 or TRBD2 (6 bases each). Looked up from germline, CDR1 is SGHRS and CDR2 is YFSETQ. Trimming pared 3 bases from V and 6 bases from J, leaving 13 bases between. The CDR3 is made up of 14 amino acids. The DNA of the CDR3 is TGCGCCAGCAGCTACGAGGGGGGTCGCAATGAGCAGTTCTTC. Its translation: CASSYEGGRNEQFF.

This clonotype was seen only a few times. The CDR3 DNA sequence: TGCGCCAGCAGCCAGGCGGGGGAAAATGAGCAGTTCTTC. The encoded protein is CASSQAGENEQFF. This chain connects TRBV4-1 to TRBJ2-1; 7 bases fit TRBD2. CDR1 MGHRA and CDR2 YSYEKL come from the germline V gene. The J segment lost 7 bases and the V segment lost 3 bases, leaving 3 bases of the junction unmatched. CDR3 length equals 13 residues.

This clonotype was counted ten times or more. The chain has TRBV4-3 and TRBJ2-1; no definite D call. Germline lookup yields CDR1 LGHNA and CDR2 YSLEER. The V end lost 0 bases, the J end lost 4 bases, and 10 bases lay between the germline ends. This CDR3 region has 15 residues. CDR3: CASSQEGGPYNEQFF. CDR3 DNA sequence: TGCGCCAGCAGCCAAGAGGGTGGCCCTTACAATGAGCAGTTCTTC.